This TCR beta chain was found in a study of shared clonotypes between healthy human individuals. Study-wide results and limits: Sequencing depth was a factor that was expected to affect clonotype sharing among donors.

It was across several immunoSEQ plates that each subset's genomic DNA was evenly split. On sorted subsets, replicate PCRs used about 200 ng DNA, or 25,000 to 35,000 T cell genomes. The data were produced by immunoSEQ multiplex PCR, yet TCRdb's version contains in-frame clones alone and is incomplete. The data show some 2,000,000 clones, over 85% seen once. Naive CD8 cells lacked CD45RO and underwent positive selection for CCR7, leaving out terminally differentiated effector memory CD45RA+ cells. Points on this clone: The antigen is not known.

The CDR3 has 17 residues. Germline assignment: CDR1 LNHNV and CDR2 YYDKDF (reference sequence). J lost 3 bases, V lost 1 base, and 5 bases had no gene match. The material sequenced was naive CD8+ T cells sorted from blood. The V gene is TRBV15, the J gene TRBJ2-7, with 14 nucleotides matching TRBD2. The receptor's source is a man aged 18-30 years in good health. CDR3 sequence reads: CATSRVPGLAGDYEQYF. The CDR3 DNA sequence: TGTGCCACCAGCAGAGTACCGGGACTAGCGGGAGACTACGAGCAGTACTTC.